One and the same sample provided the 28 T cell receptor beta chains below, sequenced in a study of T cells in tuberculosis (dated by TCRdb to 2016 to 2019). The protocol used for the library was the immunoSEQ multiplex PCR assay. Entries here come from immuneACCESS through TCRdb and include only in-frame sequences with V and J called. Some clones fail to appear in such tables; in the studies checked, an unresolved V gene covers under half of the shortfall, and the cause of the remainder is unknown. This sample comprises 37,000 or so clones, 90% to 95% of them detected only once. Together, the top ten hold 9% to 14% of the sample. Source material: PBMCs. These TCRs come from a donor aged 10-29 years with latent tuberculosis or without tuberculosis infection. Some clones in this sample may be carry-over from other donors' samples.

The chain recombines TRBV30 with TRBJ1-1; D unclear. This CDR3 contains 11 residues. Looked up from germline, CDR1 is GTSNPN and CDR2 is SVGIG (reference sequence). V was shortened by 0 bases and J by 11 bases, with 10 bases between the two germline ends. CDR3 nucleotides: TGTGCCTGGAGTGTATCCACTGTGGCTTTCTTT. Translated: CAWSVSTVAFF.

The chain links TRBV4-3 to TRBJ1-4; 8 bases are shared with TRBD1. The germline V gene encodes CDR1 LGHNA and CDR2 YSLEER. J was trimmed by 5 bases and V by 2 bases; bases with no gene match: 13. The CDR3 sequence is 18 residues long. CDR3 nucleotide sequence: TGCGCCAGCAGCCAAAGGTCGTCAGGGGGCGTCGCGAATGAAAAACTGTTTTTT. Translated, it gives CASSQRSSGGVANEKLFF.

The chain links TRBV19 to TRBJ1-5; no definite D call. CDR1 LNHDA and CDR2 SQIVND come from the germline V gene (reference sequence). The V and J ends lost 2 bases and 2 bases respectively, with 13 bases between them. The length of the CDR3 is 16 residues. In nucleotides, the CDR3 is TGTGCCAGTAGTATATGGGAGGCTTTGGGCAATCAGCCCCAGCATTTT. Its protein product is CASSIWEALGNQPQHF.

The genes are TRBV6-5 and TRBJ1-5, with D perhaps TRBD1 (6 bases). Germline loops: CDR1 MNHEY, CDR2 SVGAGI. V shed 4 bases and J shed 4 bases, with 11 bases lying between them. The CDR3 has 14 amino acids. CDR3 protein: CASSFTGRNQPQHF. CDR3 in DNA: TGTGCCAGCAGTTTTACAGGGCGGAATCAGCCCCAGCATTTT.

CDR3 in DNA: TGCGCCAGCAGCGTCACTAGCGGGGGACTATCCTACAATGAGCAGTTCTTC. Residues: CASSVTSGGLSYNEQFF. The chain joins TRBV5-1 to TRBJ2-1; TRBD2 matches at 11 bases. CDR1 and CDR2 (germline): SGHRS, YFSETQ. CDR3 size: 17 residues. Germline trimming cut 4 bases from V and 1 base from J; bases unmatched to any gene: 7. Using reference TRBV5-1 and TRBJ2-1 for the parts outside the CDR3, the full variable domain is KAGVTQTPRYLIKTRGQQVTLSCSPISGHRSVSWYQQTPGQGLQFLFEYFSETQRNKGNFPGRFSGRQFSNSRSEMNVSTLELGDSALYLCASSVTSGGLSYNEQFFGPGTRLTVL.

The chain has TRBV5-1 and TRBJ1-5; 7 nucleotides align to TRBD1. Germline V gene data show CDR1 as SGHRS and CDR2 as YFSETQ. The CDR3 is 19 amino acids. The ends lost 1 base at V and 5 bases at J; junction bases unmatched: 18. The CDR3: CASSLLPQVGTAEYQPQHF. CDR3 bases: TGCGCCAGCAGCTTGTTGCCCCAGGTCGGGACAGCGGAATATCAGCCCCAGCATTTT. The whole variable domain, remainder taken from reference TRBV5-1 and TRBJ1-5, is KAGVTQTPRYLIKTRGQQVTLSCSPISGHRSVSWYQQTPGQGLQFLFEYFSETQRNKGNFPGRFSGRQFSNSRSEMNVSTLELGDSALYLCASSLLPQVGTAEYQPQHFGDGTRLSIL.

The J gene is TRBJ2-3, the V gene TRBV14; no clear D. With 1 base removed from V and 3 bases from J, the gap between germline ends came to 8 bases. The CDR3 spans 14 residues. Germline V lookup: CDR1 SGHDN, CDR2 FVKESK. The CDR3: CASSQATGTDTQYF. CDR3 nucleotides: TGTGCCAGCAGCCAAGCCACCGGTACAGATACGCAGTATTTT.

J is TRBJ1-5 and V is TRBV29-1, with 7 bases fitting TRBD1. Unmatched junction bases numbered 11, after V lost 6 bases and J lost 6 bases. Looked up from germline, CDR1 is SQVTM and CDR2 is ANQGSEA. The CDR3 totals 14 residues. The CDR3 loop is CSVATGTTSQPQHF. CDR3 in DNA: TGCAGCGTAGCGACAGGGACAACGAGTCAGCCCCAGCATTTT.

The chain joins TRBV4-3 to TRBJ2-1; 9 nucleotides align to TRBD1. Germline V lookup: CDR1 LGHNA, CDR2 YSLEER. The CDR3 has 15 amino acids. The J segment lost 8 bases and the V segment lost 0 bases, leaving 5 bases of the junction unmatched. The CDR3 DNA reads TGCGCCAGCAGCCAAGAGGTACAGGGGGCTTATGAGCAGTTCTTC. It encodes CASSQEVQGAYEQFF.

This chain uses TRBV27 with TRBJ2-7, with 10 bases lining up with TRBD1. Germline V CDR1 and CDR2: MNHEY, SMNVEV (reference sequence). The CDR3 spans 14 residues. Unmatched junction bases numbered 4, after V lost 6 bases and J lost 2 bases. CDR3 DNA sequence: TGTGCCAGCAGAGGGGACAGGGGAACCTACGAGCAGTACTTC. It encodes CASRGDRGTYEQYF.

This chain's CDR3 is CASSQPSTGGTDTQYF. CDR3 nucleotides: TGTGCCAGCAGCCAGCCTTCGACGGGGGGCACAGATACGCAGTATTTT. J is TRBJ2-3 and V is TRBV4-2, with TRBD2 as a possible D gene (6 bases). Deletions cut 3 bases from V and 1 base from J, with 14 bases between. The germline V gene encodes CDR1 LGHNA and CDR2 YNFKEQ. The CDR3 spans 16 residues.

CDR3 bases: TGCGCCAGCAGCCAAGGGACAGGGGTACGAAACACCATATATTTT. Translated, it gives CASSQGTGVRNTIYF. The chain recombines TRBV4-3 with TRBJ1-3, with TRBD1 matching over 9 bases. Germline loops: CDR1 LGHNA, CDR2 YSLEER. With 1 base clipped from V and 5 bases from J, the junction kept 3 bases outside the gene matches. The CDR3 is 15 amino acids.

The V call is TRBV18, the J call TRBJ1-3; D ambiguous. This CDR3 comprises 15 residues. CDR1 is KGHSH, CDR2 LQKENI, per germline. The germline V and J ends were trimmed by 3 bases and 0 bases, with 9 bases remaining between them. The CDR3: CASSPETVSGNTIYF. The CDR3 DNA follows: TGTGCCAGCTCACCGGAAACAGTCTCTGGAAACACCATATATTTT.

The chain combines TRBV30 with TRBJ1-3, with 11 bases lining up with TRBD1. The CDR3 has 15 amino acids. The J segment lost 2 bases and the V segment lost 1 base, leaving 1 base of the junction unmatched. Germline V gene sequence: CDR1 GTSNPN, CDR2 SVGIG (reference sequence). The DNA for the CDR3 is TGTGCCTGGAGTGCGGGACAGGGGGCTGGAAACACCATATATTTT. Protein product: CAWSAGQGAGNTIYF.

The chain employs TRBV9 and TRBJ1-2, with 10 bases fitting TRBD1. The CDR3 has 14 amino acids. The V segment lost 3 bases and the J segment 8 bases; nucleotides outside the gene matches: 7. Germline V CDR1 and CDR2: SGDLS, YYNGEE. The CDR3 nucleotides read TGTGCCAGCAGCGACAAGACAGGGGGCTTAGGCTACACCTTC. Its protein product is CASSDKTGGLGYTF.

This chain links TRBV7-2 with TRBJ1-3; no reliable D call. V gave up 3 bases and J gave up 4 bases, with 19 bases separating them. Germline V gene lookup returns CDR1 SGHTA and CDR2 FQGNSA. CDR3 length equals 17 residues. The CDR3 sequence is CASSFGRGIRAGNTIYF. The CDR3 DNA follows: TGTGCCAGCAGCTTTGGTCGGGGAATACGGGCAGGAAACACCATATATTTT.

The chain employs TRBV5-6 and TRBJ2-3; tentative D call: TRBD2 (6 bases). V was cut by 4 bases and J by 2 bases, with 14 bases left in between. Germline V gives CDR1 SGHDT, CDR2 YYEEEE. The CDR3 extends over 15 amino acids. As DNA, the CDR3 is TGTGCCAGCAGCGGAGGGTCGGTTAACACAGATACGCAGTATTTT. Amino acid sequence: CASSGGSVNTDTQYF.

The chain uses TRBV6-5 and TRBJ1-4; no definite D call. CDR3 length: 16 amino acids. CDR1 is MNHEY, CDR2 SVGAGI, per germline. Trimming stripped 3 bases from V and 2 bases from J, with 13 bases between. Written as DNA, the CDR3 is TGTGCCAGCAGTTATCGGCCTGAGGGTACTAATGAAAAACTGTTTTTT. Translation gives CASSYRPEGTNEKLFF.

This chain joins TRBV5-4 and TRBJ1-4; the match to TRBD1 covers 7 bases. The CDR3 length is 16 residues. Germline-derived CDR1 and CDR2 are SGHNT and YYREEE (reference sequence). V trimming: 3 bases; J trimming: 0 bases; junction bases outside the gene matches: 5. The CDR3 loop is CASSSDQGATNEKLFF. In DNA, the CDR3 is TGTGCCAGCAGCTCAGACCAGGGGGCAACTAATGAAAAACTGTTTTTT.

The J gene is TRBJ2-2, the V gene TRBV19, with unresolved D. This CDR3 is built from 14 residues. The germline CDR1 and CDR2 sequences are LNHDA and SQIVND (reference sequence). V was clipped by 2 bases and J by 1 base, with 5 bases between them. The CDR3 loop reads CASSISKNTGELFF. The DNA of the CDR3 is TGTGCCAGTAGTATATCCAAGAACACCGGGGAGCTGTTTTTT.

The gene calls are TRBV5-1 and TRBJ1-6; 7 nucleotides align to TRBD1. V trimming: 1 base; J trimming: 10 bases; junction bases outside the gene matches: 8. Per the germline V gene, CDR1 is SGHRS and CDR2 is YFSETQ. The CDR3 is 15 amino acids. CDR3 in amino acids: CASSLTGVLGSPLHF. Here the CDR3 DNA reads TGCGCCAGCAGCTTGACAGGGGTGTTAGGATCACCCCTCCACTTT.

The table lists this clone with a count of one. The chain uses TRBV5-1 and TRBJ1-3; the match to TRBD1 covers 8 bases. The CDR3 extends over 16 amino acids. The V gene's germline CDR1 is SGHRS and CDR2 YFSETQ. The V and J ends lost 1 base and 3 bases, in that order; junction bases with no gene match: 6. CDR3 region: CASSLRSGGLGNTIYF. CDR3 bases: TGCGCCAGCAGCTTGCGGTCAGGGGGCCTTGGAAACACCATATATTTT.

The chain carries TRBV5-4 and TRBJ2-1; 14 nucleotides match TRBD2. The CDR3 runs 17 residues. V trimming: 4 bases; J trimming: 4 bases; junction bases outside the gene matches: 7. Germline V gives CDR1 SGHNT, CDR2 YYREEE (reference sequence). The CDR3 loop is CASSIGTSGGTYNEQFF. The CDR3 region has the DNA TGTGCCAGCAGCATAGGGACTAGCGGGGGCACTTACAATGAGCAGTTCTTC.

This chain links TRBV19 with TRBJ1-1; 8 nucleotides align to TRBD1. Germline V gives CDR1 LNHDA, CDR2 SQIVND (reference sequence). There are 14 residues in the CDR3. The ends lost 6 bases at V and 5 bases at J; junction bases unmatched: 8. In nucleotides, the CDR3 is TGTGCCAGTAGGGACAGGGAGGGGACGACTGAAGCTTTCTTT. Residues: CASRDREGTTEAFF.

The chain couples TRBV10-2 to TRBJ1-1; D not resolved. V was pared by 3 bases and J by 6 bases, with 14 bases between. Per the germline V gene, CDR1 is WSHSY and CDR2 is SAAADI. The CDR3 totals 14 residues. CDR3 residues: CASSDWSWRAEAFF. CDR3 nucleotides: TGCGCCAGCAGTGACTGGTCCTGGAGGGCTGAAGCTTTCTTT.

With regard to this clone: An end of the junction differs from the germline gene, which may be a read error. V is TRBV30 and J is TRBJ2-1; the D gene is possibly TRBD1 (6 bases). Germline assignment: CDR1 GTSNPN and CDR2 SVGIG (reference sequence). The CDR3 spans 12 residues. CDR3 nucleotide sequence: TGTGCCTGGAGTGTACAAGGGGGTGAGCAGCTCTTC. It translates to CAWSVQGGEQLF.

The V and J genes are TRBV7-2 and TRBJ1-4; D is unresolved. This CDR3 has 12 amino acids. Trimming took 4 bases from V and 4 from J, leaving 4 bases between them. The germline V gene encodes CDR1 SGHTA and CDR2 FQGNSA. As DNA, the CDR3 is TGTGCCAGCAGCTCCGTTAATGAAAAACTGTTTTTT. Its protein is CASSSVNEKLFF.

The chain employs TRBV5-4 and TRBJ2-4; possibly TRBD1 for D (5 bases). The V end was cut by 0 bases, the J end by 3 bases, with 13 bases between. The germline V gene has CDR1 SGHNT and CDR2 YYREEE (reference sequence). The CDR3 runs to 16 residues. The DNA for the CDR3 is TGTGCCAGCAGCTTGGCACCGACAGATGTCAAAAACATTCAGTACTTC. This gives the protein CASSLAPTDVKNIQYF.